The 12 T cell receptor beta chains listed next were all sequenced from one sample in a study of metastatic and nonmetastatic thyroid tumors (dated by TCRdb to the early 2020s). Library method: PCR. The run used an Illumina HiSeq 4000. TCRdb cleaned the public reads at Q25 with fastp, built clones with MiXCR and kept in-frame beta chains. The sample records 21,000 or so clones, 15% to 19% of which are singletons. Jointly, the top ten make up 15% to 20% of the sample. No patient had received any treatment before thyroid surgery. Sequencing was carried out using blood. These receptors were collected from a female donor with papillary thyroid cancer or a benign thyroid nodule (not recorded which). Some clones in this sample may be carry-over from other donors' samples.

This clone was found many times. The chain carries TRBV11-2 and TRBJ1-2; 7 bases line up with TRBD1. The trim removed 1 base at V and 8 bases at J, leaving 13 bases unmatched. This CDR3 region has 16 residues. The germline V gene encodes CDR1 SGHAT and CDR2 FQNNGV. Here the CDR3 reads CASSLGPDRESWGYTF. In DNA form, the CDR3 reads TGTGCCAGCAGCTTAGGTCCTGACAGGGAGTCTTGGGGCTACACCTTC.

This clone is categorized as medium-sized (0.01 to 0.1%). The chain is built from TRBV6-4 and TRBJ2-2; TRBD2 is a possible D gene (5 bases). The CDR3 extends over 14 amino acids. Trimming pared 2 bases from V and 4 bases from J, leaving 8 bases between. Germline V gene lookup returns CDR1 MRHNA and CDR2 SNTAGT. The CDR3 protein is CASSDTGVTGELFF. The CDR3 DNA sequence: TGTGCCAGCAGTGACACCGGGGTCACCGGGGAGCTGTTTTTT.

At least ten counts were recorded for this clone. Sequence at one end of the junction differs from germline and may be a read error. The chain is built from TRBV7-7 and TRBJ2-1; 13 bases match TRBD2. Per germline, CDR1 SSHAT and CDR2 FNYEAQ (reference sequence). This CDR3 has 17 amino acids. The DNA of the CDR3 is TGTGCTAGCAGCTTACGACTAGCGGGAGGTGACTACAATGAGCAGTTCTTC. Translation gives CASSLRLAGGDYNEQFF.

This clone has a count of ten or more. The gene calls are TRBV5-1 and TRBJ2-3; D is unclear. The CDR3 contains 12 residues. The ends were cut back, 4 bases at V and 2 bases at J, with 5 bases in the middle. Per germline, CDR1 SGHRS and CDR2 YFSETQ. The CDR3 here is CASSPDTDTQYF. DNA for the CDR3: TGCGCCAGCAGCCCAGACACAGATACGCAGTATTTT.

The rearrangement uses TRBV20-1 and TRBJ2-7; D is unclear. Between the trimmed V and J ends, which lost 1 base and 4 bases, there was a span of 17 bases. Germline CDR1 and CDR2: DFQATT and SNEGSKA (reference sequence). This CDR3 is 15 amino acids long. DNA for the CDR3: TGCAGTGCTAGAGGACTGCCGGCGGCCCTTTACGAGCAGTACTTC. Its translation: CSARGLPAALYEQYF.

This clone was counted at least ten times. The germline gene is not matched at one end of the junction; a read error may be the cause. The chain has TRBV10-3 and TRBJ2-5; D assignment may be TRBD1 or TRBD2 (5 bases each). Germline loops: CDR1 ENHRY, CDR2 SYGVKD. This CDR3 has 13 residues. The CDR3 spells CAIAEAAQGTRYF. CDR3 coding DNA: TGTGCCATCGCCGAAGCGGCCCAAGGGACCCGGTACTTC.

This clone was picked up many times. The chain is built from TRBV13 and TRBJ2-7; D possibly corresponds to TRBD2 (5 bases). Looked up from germline, CDR1 is PRHDT and CDR2 is FYEKMQ (reference sequence). The CDR3 totals 15 residues. V was pared by 0 bases and J by 7 bases, with 16 bases between. CDR3 region: CASSLGVGLGVEQYF. CDR3 DNA: TGTGCCAGCAGCTTAGGAGTCGGACTGGGTGTGGAGCAGTACTTC.

This clone was counted ten times or more. The CDR3 coding sequence is TGTGCCAGTAGCCCCACCCCAGGTGCTAGCACAGATACGCAGTATTTT. Protein product: CASSPTPGASTDTQYF. The rearrangement links TRBV19 to TRBJ2-3; D not certain. V was clipped by 6 bases and J by 0 bases, with 16 bases between them. Germline assignment: CDR1 LNHDA and CDR2 SQIVND (reference sequence). There are 16 residues in the CDR3.

Details on this clone: A clone one base away is much larger, so this may be a read error. The J gene is TRBJ2-1, the V gene TRBV5-6, with 10 bases matching TRBD2. This CDR3 is 18 amino acids long. V lost 0 bases, J lost 10 bases, and 16 bases stayed unmatched. Germline CDR1 is SGHDT and CDR2 is YYEEEE. CDR3 coding DNA: TGTGCCAGCAGCTTGGACAAACCGGGACTAGCGATCATCTACGAGCAGTTCTTC. Amino acids: CASSLDKPGLAIIYEQFF.

By sample fraction, this clone is medium-sized (0.01 to 0.1%). This chain joins TRBV6-2 or TRBV6-3 and TRBJ2-1; 8 bases align to TRBD2. Germline V gene lookup returns CDR1 MNHEY and CDR2 SVGEGT. CDR3 length: 14 amino acids. Unmatched junction bases numbered 8, after V lost 7 bases and J lost 6 bases. The CDR3 DNA reads as TGTGCCAGCACCGACGCCGGGACTAGCAATGAGCAGTTCTTC. Its translation: CASTDAGTSNEQFF.

The table lists this clone with many counts. The chain is built from TRBV5-6 and TRBJ2-7; D is unresolved. V was trimmed by 0 bases and J by 2 bases, leaving 12 bases between them. Germline values: CDR1 SGHDT, CDR2 YYEEEE. This CDR3 comprises 15 residues. CDR3 in amino acids: CASSLGWTSTYEQYF. CDR3 sequence (DNA): TGTGCCAGCAGCTTGGGTTGGACGTCGACCTACGAGCAGTACTTC.

By frequency in the sample, this clone is medium-sized. This chain connects TRBV28 to TRBJ2-7, with D possibly called TRBD1 or TRBD2 (5 bases each). The ends were cut back, 6 bases at V and 2 bases at J, with 17 bases in the middle. The CDR3 has 15 residues. Per the germline V gene, CDR1 is MDHEN and CDR2 is SYDVKM. The CDR3 DNA reads as TGTGCCAGCAGCACTAGACAGTTAAACCCCTACGAGCAGTACTTC. This sequence encodes CASSTRQLNPYEQYF. Together with reference TRBV28 and TRBJ2-7, the CDR3 gives the full variable domain: DVKVTQSSRYLVKRTGEKVFLECVQDMDHENMFWYRQDPGLGLRLIYFSYDVKMKEKGDIPEGYSVSREKKERFSLILESASTNQTSMYLCASSTRQLNPYEQYFGPGTRLTVT.